This note documents a single TCR beta chain sequence. The target antigen is unknown. This record belongs to a study of vaccination effects on CD4 cells after COVID-19. Overall study findings and caveats: Common cold coronavirus cross-reactivity was shown by only 1 of 255 vaccine-induced clones in healthy vaccinees. Clones arising from infection and from vaccination showed marked clonal contraction late after vaccination.

Germline CDR1 and CDR2: SGHRS and YFSETQ. The CDR3 has 13 amino acids. V was pared by 4 bases and J by 9 bases, with 16 bases between. Measured with immunoSEQ multiplex PCR; TCRdb has only the in-frame clones, and not every one. In the table there are 65,000 to 90,000 clones, around 74% of which are singletons. Using viral peptide pools, the ViraFEST assay grew out antigen-specific CD4+ T cells prior to sequencing. With more than 9 days of culture completed, CD4+ T cells were isolated. The vaccine recipients had no prior SARS-CoV-2 infection, with negative nucleocapsid antibodies. Cultures got half-medium changes with IL-2 on days 3 and 7.

The chain has TRBV5-1 and TRBJ1-2, with D uncertain. This TCR derives from a human donor who received a COVID-19 vaccine. The specimen comprised CD4+ T cells from PBMCs cultured with HCoV-NL63 spike peptides, sampled before COVID-19 vaccination. As DNA, the CDR3 is TGCGCCAGCAGCCTGGGCCGGACGGATAGCTACACCTTC. Translation gives CASSLGRTDSYTF.